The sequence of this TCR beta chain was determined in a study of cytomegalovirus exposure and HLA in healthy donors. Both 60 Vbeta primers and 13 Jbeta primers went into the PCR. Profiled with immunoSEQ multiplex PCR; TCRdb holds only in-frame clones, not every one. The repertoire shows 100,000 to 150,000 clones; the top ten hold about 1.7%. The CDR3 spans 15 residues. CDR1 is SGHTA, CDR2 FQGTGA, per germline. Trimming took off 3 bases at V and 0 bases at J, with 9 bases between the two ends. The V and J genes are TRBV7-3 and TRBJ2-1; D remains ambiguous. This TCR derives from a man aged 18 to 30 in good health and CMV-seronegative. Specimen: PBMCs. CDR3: CASSLTRSSYNEQFF. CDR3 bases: TGTGCCAGCAGCTTGACGAGGAGCTCCTACAATGAGCAGTTCTTC.